Sequencing of this T cell receptor beta chain was carried out in a study of CD8 T cells in Susac syndrome. Study-wide findings and caveats: As the study acknowledged, the number of individuals who were part of its TCR sequencing and HLA analysis was relatively small.

As concerns this clonotype: Its specificity is not known.

It was with random hexamers that 0.5 to 1 ug RNA was reverse transcribed. Amplification of TCR beta CDR3 used immunoSEQ multiplex PCR across 54 Vbeta and 13 Jbeta. TCRdb redid the calling of the immunoSEQ multiplex PCR reads with MiXCR, one entry per CDR3 protein. The repertoire includes fewer than 80,000 distinct CDR3 sequences, roughly 94% of them detected once, and about 0.25% sits in the top ten. The CD8+ and CD4+ T cells were negatively isolated, with the TEMRA cells enriched by FACS. Source material: CD8+ T cells from PBMCs. This TCR was recovered from a human donor in good health.

This CDR3 is CSAKDRNLLNQPQHF. The CDR3 coding sequence is TGCAGTGCCAAGGACAGGAATTTACTAAATCAGCCCCAGCATTTT. V is TRBV20-1 and J is TRBJ1-5; 7 bases line up with TRBD1. Trimming at V came to 6 bases and at J to 4 bases, leaving 12 bases not matched to a gene. The CDR3 spans 15 residues. Germline CDR1 DFQATT, CDR2 SNEGSKA (reference sequence).